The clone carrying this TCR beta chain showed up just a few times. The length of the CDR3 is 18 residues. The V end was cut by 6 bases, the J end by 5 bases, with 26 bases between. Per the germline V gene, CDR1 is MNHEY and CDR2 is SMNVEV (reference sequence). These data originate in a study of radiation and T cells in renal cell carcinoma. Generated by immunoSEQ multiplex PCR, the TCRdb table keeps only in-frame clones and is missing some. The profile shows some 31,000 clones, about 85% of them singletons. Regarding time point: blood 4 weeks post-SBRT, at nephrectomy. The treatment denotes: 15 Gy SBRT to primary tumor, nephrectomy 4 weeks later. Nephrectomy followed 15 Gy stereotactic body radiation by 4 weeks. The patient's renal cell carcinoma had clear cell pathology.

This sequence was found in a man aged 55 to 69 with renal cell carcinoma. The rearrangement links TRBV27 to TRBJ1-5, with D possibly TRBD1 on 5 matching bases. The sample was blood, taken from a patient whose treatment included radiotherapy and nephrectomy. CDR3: CASRVSGSNMRGDQPQHF. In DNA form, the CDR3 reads TGTGCCAGCAGGGTTTCAGGGTCGAACATGCGAGGGGATCAGCCCCAGCATTTT.